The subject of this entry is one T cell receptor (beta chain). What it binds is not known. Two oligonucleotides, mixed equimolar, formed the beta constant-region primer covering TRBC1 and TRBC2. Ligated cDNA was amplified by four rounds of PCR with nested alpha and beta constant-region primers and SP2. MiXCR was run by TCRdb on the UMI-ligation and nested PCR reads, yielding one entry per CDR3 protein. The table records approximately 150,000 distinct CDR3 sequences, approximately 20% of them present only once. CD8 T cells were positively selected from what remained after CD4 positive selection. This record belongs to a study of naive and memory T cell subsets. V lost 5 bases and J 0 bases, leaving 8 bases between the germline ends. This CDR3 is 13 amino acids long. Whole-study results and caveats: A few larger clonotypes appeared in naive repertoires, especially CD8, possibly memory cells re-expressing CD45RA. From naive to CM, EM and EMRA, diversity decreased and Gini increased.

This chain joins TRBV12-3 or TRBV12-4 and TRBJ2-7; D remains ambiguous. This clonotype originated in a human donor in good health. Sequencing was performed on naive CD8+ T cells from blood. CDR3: CASSQSASYEQYF. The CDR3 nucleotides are TGTGCCAGCAGTCAAAGCGCCTCCTACGAGCAGTACTTC.